The 15 T cell receptor beta chains below were found in one sample sequenced in a study of sequential checkpoint blockade in melanoma. Method: immunoSEQ multiplex PCR; TCRdb's copy keeps in-frame clones and lacks some. The repertoire holds about 28,000 clones, with approximately 83% as singletons. Described treatment: randomized to nivolumab then ipilimumab (arm A) or the reverse (arm B). This sample comprised CD8+ T cells sorted from blood (inferred from file names), obtained from a patient given nivolumab and ipilimumab in sequence. The source of these receptors is a human donor with melanoma.

The chain links TRBV7-9 to TRBJ1-2; no definite D call. The CDR3 loop spans 13 amino acids. Trimming cost V 0 bases and J 6 bases, with 8 bases left between them. The germline V gene encodes CDR1 SEHNR and CDR2 FQNEAQ (reference sequence). The CDR3 loop reads CASSLAPPNGYTF. As DNA, the CDR3 is TGTGCCAGCAGCTTAGCCCCCCCCAATGGCTACACCTTC.

J is TRBJ2-5 and V is TRBV5-4; D is unresolved. This CDR3 region has 19 residues. V gave up 0 bases and J gave up 0 bases, with 21 bases separating them. CDR1 and CDR2 (germline): SGHNT, YYREEE (reference sequence). The CDR3 sequence is CASSLEGESPLPYQETQYF. Written as DNA, the CDR3 is TGTGCCAGCAGCTTGGAAGGAGAATCACCGCTTCCGTACCAAGAGACCCAGTACTTC.

The V and J genes are TRBV10-2 and TRBJ2-1; no definite D call. V was pared by 5 bases and J by 9 bases, with 8 bases between. The CDR3 is 11 amino acids. Germline lookup yields CDR1 WSHSY and CDR2 SAAADI. Here the CDR3 DNA reads TGCGCCAGCAGTCCCCCGGGTGAGCAGTTCTTC. It translates to CASSPPGEQFF.

This clone was seen just once. V is TRBV15 and J is TRBJ2-1; D might be TRBD2 (6 bases). CDR1 LNHNV and CDR2 YYDKDF come from the germline V gene (reference sequence). The CDR3 runs to 14 residues. The V end lost 5 bases, the J end lost 3 bases, and 11 bases lay between the germline ends. The CDR3 DNA is TGTGCCACCAGCCCATTGGGACTCTACAATGAGCAGTTCTTC. Amino acids: CATSPLGLYNEQFF.

The V and J genes are TRBV4-1 and TRBJ2-3; D is perhaps TRBD2 (6 bases). V lost 0 bases to trimming and J lost 3 bases, with 13 bases between them. Germline lookup yields CDR1 MGHRA and CDR2 YSYEKL. The CDR3 spans 16 residues. The DNA of the CDR3 is TGCGCCAGCAGCCAAGAAATAGGAGGGAGGACAGATACGCAGTATTTT. It translates to CASSQEIGGRTDTQYF.

V is TRBV25-1 and J is TRBJ2-5; D not certain. With the DNA end fitting TRBJ2-7 better, the J assignment may be wrong. The CDR3 is 14 residues long. The germline gives CDR1 MGHDK, CDR2 SYGVNS. CDR3 DNA: TGTGCCAGCAGTGATCTCTCGGTTTCCTACGAGCAGTACTTC. Its translation is CASSDLSVSYEQYF.

The gene calls are TRBV29-1 and TRBJ1-2; the D gene is possibly TRBD1 (6 bases). Germline CDR1 reads SQVTM; CDR2 reads ANQGSEA. This CDR3 contains 15 residues. V was shortened by 7 bases and J by 6 bases, with 24 bases between the two germline ends. The CDR3 DNA reads TGCAGCGCTTTGACCGAGGACAGTGCGGCCCATGGCTACACCTTC. This translates into CSALTEDSAAHGYTF.

The rearrangement uses TRBV12-5 and TRBJ2-1; possibly TRBD1 for D (5 bases). The V end was cut by 7 bases, the J end by 8 bases, with 9 bases between. The CDR3 consists of 11 residues. Per germline, CDR1 LGHNT and CDR2 FRNRAP. The chain's CDR3 is CASDWGYEQFF. The DNA of the CDR3 is TGTGCTAGTGACTGGGGCTATGAGCAGTTCTTC.

The genes are TRBV19 and TRBJ2-3, with 7 bases aligning to TRBD1. Trimming removed 2 bases from V and 1 base from J; junction bases left unmatched: 9. CDR1 is LNHDA and CDR2 is SQIVND in the germline V gene (reference sequence). The CDR3 totals 17 residues. The CDR3 DNA follows: TGTGCCAGTAGTATAACCCTACAGGGGTTGGGCACAGATACGCAGTATTTT. Its protein is CASSITLQGLGTDTQYF.

The chain recombines TRBV27 with TRBJ2-7, with 8 bases fitting TRBD2. CDR3 length: 15 residues. V gave up 5 bases and J gave up 5 bases; unmatched junction bases: 11. Germline V CDR1 and CDR2: MNHEY, SMNVEV (reference sequence). The CDR3 DNA reads TGTGCCAGCAGTGGCGGCGGGGGGCGCGGGAACGAGCAGTACTTC. The encoded protein is CASSGGGGRGNEQYF.

The chain has TRBV7-3 and TRBJ2-1; 10 bases fit TRBD1. The trim removed 4 bases at V and 7 bases at J, leaving 7 bases unmatched. Germline-derived CDR1 and CDR2 are SGHTA and FQGTGA. This CDR3 has 15 amino acids. CDR3 DNA sequence: TGTGCCAGCAGCTCAGGACAGGGGGTTAAGAATGAGCAGTTCTTC. Translated, it gives CASSSGQGVKNEQFF.

This clone was seen a handful of times. The chain recombines TRBV19 with TRBJ2-7; 11 bases match TRBD2. The CDR3 length is 13 residues. The V and J ends lost 5 bases and 5 bases, in that order; junction bases with no gene match: 2. Germline loops: CDR1 LNHDA, CDR2 SQIVND (reference sequence). Written as DNA, the CDR3 is TGTGCCAGTAGTTTGGGACTAGCGGACGAGCAGTACTTC. Its protein product is CASSLGLADEQYF.

V gene TRBV6-5 combines with J gene TRBJ2-7; a weak D match, TRBD1 (5 bases). The ends were cut back, 2 bases at V and 6 bases at J, with 8 bases in the middle. CDR3 size: 12 residues. Germline V gives CDR1 MNHEY, CDR2 SVGAGI. The CDR3 DNA sequence: TGTGCCAGCAGTTACCGTGGGGCCGAGCAGTACTTC. Translation gives CASSYRGAEQYF.

The genes are TRBV12-5 and TRBJ1-1; unclear D gene. Trimming removed 3 bases from V and 1 base from J, with 6 bases in between. Germline lookup yields CDR1 LGHNT and CDR2 FRNRAP. The length of the CDR3 is 13 residues. The DNA of the CDR3 is TGTGCTAGTGGTTTTGGCCAGAACACTGAAGCTTTCTTT. It codes for CASGFGQNTEAFF.

This rearrangement joins TRBV13 to TRBJ2-1, with 7 bases aligning to TRBD1. The CDR3 runs 14 residues. With 4 bases clipped from V and 6 bases from J, the junction kept 6 bases outside the gene matches. CDR1 and CDR2 (germline): PRHDT, FYEKMQ (reference sequence). The CDR3 DNA is TGTGCCAGCAGCTCCACAGGGGCTGGCAATGAGCAGTTCTTC. Its protein is CASSSTGAGNEQFF.